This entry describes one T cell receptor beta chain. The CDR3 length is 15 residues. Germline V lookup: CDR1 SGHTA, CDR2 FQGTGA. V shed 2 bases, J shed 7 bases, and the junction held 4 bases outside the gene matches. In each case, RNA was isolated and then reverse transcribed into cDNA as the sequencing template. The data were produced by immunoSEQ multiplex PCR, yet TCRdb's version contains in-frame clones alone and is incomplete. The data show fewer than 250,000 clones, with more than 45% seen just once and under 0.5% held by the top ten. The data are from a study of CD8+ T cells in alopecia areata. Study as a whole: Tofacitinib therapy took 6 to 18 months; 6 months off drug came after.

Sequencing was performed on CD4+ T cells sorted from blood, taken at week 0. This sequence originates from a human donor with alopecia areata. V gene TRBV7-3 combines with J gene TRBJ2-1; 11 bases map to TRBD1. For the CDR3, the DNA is TGTGCCAGCAGCTTAGGACAGGGGGCGAGGAATGAGCAGTTCTTC. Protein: CASSLGQGARNEQFF.